These 19 T cell receptor beta chains were all obtained from the same sample, sequenced in a study of control samples from healthy donors and cancer patients (dated by TCRdb to the early 2020s). Receptor amplification or capture employed the immunoSEQ multiplex PCR assay. Here the immuneACCESS table is served through TCRdb, limited to in-frame sequences with V and J called. Missing clones are a known gap in these copies; in checked studies unresolved V genes cover under half, and the rest lacks a known reason. This sample holds about 190,000 clones; about 90% were observed only once. In total, the top ten clones hold 1.8% of the sample. The sample was blood. The receptors here all came from a man aged 25-45 years in good health.

CDR3 nucleotides: TGTGCCAGCAGTGATTCAGAGTACTCCTACAATGAGCAGTTCTTC. It yields the protein CASSDSEYSYNEQFF. The V gene is TRBV25-1, the J gene TRBJ2-1; D is ambiguous. Deletions cut 3 bases from V and 0 bases from J, with 9 bases between. Germline V gives CDR1 MGHDK, CDR2 SYGVNS. The CDR3 covers 15 residues.

This chain uses TRBV5-1 with TRBJ1-4; D may be TRBD1 (6 bases). Germline CDR1 and CDR2: SGHRS and YFSETQ. The V end was cut by 0 bases, the J end by 0 bases, with 18 bases between. This CDR3 contains 19 residues. The CDR3 DNA reads as TGCGCCAGCAGCTTGGCCAGGGCTCATCAGGGGACAACTAATGAAAAACTGTTTTTT. This encodes CASSLARAHQGTTNEKLFF.

The chain uses TRBV4-1 and TRBJ2-5; the D is unclear. The length of the CDR3 is 14 residues. The germline CDR1 and CDR2 sequences are MGHRA and YSYEKL. V was pared by 0 bases and J by 4 bases, with 9 bases between. This chain's CDR3 is CASSQDRTRETQYF. The DNA of the CDR3 is TGCGCCAGCAGCCAAGACAGGACCAGAGAGACCCAGTACTTC.

This clone was recorded once. The chain joins TRBV6-1 to TRBJ1-5, with D uncertain. Per germline, CDR1 MNHNS and CDR2 SASEGT. V lost 2 bases and J 5 bases, leaving 10 bases between the germline ends. This CDR3 is built from 14 residues. Here the CDR3 reads CASSEIIKYQPQHF. The CDR3 DNA sequence: TGTGCCAGCAGTGAAATCATAAAATATCAGCCCCAGCATTTT.

The CDR3 DNA sequence: TGTGCCAGCAGTTTATATGGTAGCAATCAGCCCCAGCATTTT. It codes for CASSLYGSNQPQHF. The V gene is TRBV27, the J gene TRBJ1-5; D is unclear. Trimming shortened V by 1 base and J by 0 bases, and 4 bases separated the two germline ends. Germline V gene data show CDR1 as MNHEY and CDR2 as SMNVEV (reference sequence). The CDR3 sequence is 14 residues long.

The V call is TRBV9, the J call TRBJ2-2; D is possibly TRBD1 (7 bases). The CDR3 loop spans 18 amino acids. The V gene's germline CDR1 is SGDLS and CDR2 YYNGEE. V was clipped by 3 bases and J by 2 bases, with 20 bases between them. In DNA form, the CDR3 reads TGTGCCAGCAGCGCAATCCCCGGAGGGACAGCTAACACCGGGGAGCTGTTTTTT. Residues: CASSAIPGGTANTGELFF.

This clone appeared once. The rearrangement joins TRBV6-2 or TRBV6-3 to TRBJ2-1; weak D call: TRBD1 (6 bases). This CDR3 contains 16 residues. Trimming pared 6 bases from V and 5 bases from J, leaving 20 bases between. CDR1 is MNHEY, CDR2 SVGEGT, per germline. In DNA, the CDR3 is TGTGCCAGCAGCCTCGCCGGGACAAAAGTACACAATGAGCAGTTCTTC. As protein: CASSLAGTKVHNEQFF.

The V and J genes are TRBV1 and TRBJ2-7; the table's D call of TRBD2 was not tested on the DNA. TRBV1 is shown as a pseudogene. The CDR3 contains 16 residues. The CDR3 DNA is TGCACCAGCAGCCAAGAGAGCACTAGCGGGGACTACGAGCAGTACTTC. This gives the protein CTSSQESTSGDYEQYF.

J is TRBJ2-6 and V is TRBV24-1; D might be TRBD1 (5 bases). CDR1 and CDR2 from the germline V gene are KGHDR and SFDVKD. The CDR3 contains 15 residues. Trimming left V 4 bases short and J 4 bases short, with 10 bases between. The CDR3: CATSEGVLGANVLTF. The CDR3 DNA is TGTGCCACCAGTGAAGGGGTTTTAGGGGCCAACGTCCTGACTTTC.

J is TRBJ1-2 and V is TRBV12-1; TRBD1 was called by the table and not checked on the DNA. TRBV12-1 is marked as a pseudogene. The CDR3 is 15 amino acids. The CDR3 is CASSFLWGVNYGYTF. The CDR3, as DNA: TGTGCCAGCAGCTTTTTATGGGGCGTTAACTATGGCTACACCTTC.

The chain is built from TRBV3-1 (or the pseudogene TRBV3-2) and TRBJ2-7; 8 nucleotides line up with TRBD1. Germline CDR1 reads LGHDT; CDR2 reads YNNKEL (reference sequence). This CDR3 has 15 amino acids. V lost 3 bases to trimming and J lost 0 bases; unmatched junction nucleotides: 4. CDR3 in amino acids: CASSHTGGGSYEQYF. The CDR3 DNA reads as TGTGCCAGCAGCCATACAGGGGGAGGCTCCTACGAGCAGTACTTC.

This sequence joins TRBV7-3 and TRBJ2-1; 8 nucleotides match TRBD2. The V gene end was trimmed by 5 bases and the J gene end by 2 bases; junction bases not matched to a gene: 8. CDR3 size: 16 residues. Germline V lookup: CDR1 SGHTA, CDR2 FQGTGA. The chain's CDR3 is CASSPSPTSAYNEQFF. The CDR3 coding sequence is TGTGCCAGCAGCCCCAGCCCGACTAGCGCCTACAATGAGCAGTTCTTC. The full variable domain, completed using reference TRBV7-3 and TRBJ2-1, is GAGVSQTPSNKVTEKGKYVELRCDPISGHTALYWYRQSLGQGPEFLIYFQGTGAADDSGLPNDRFFAVRPEGSVSTLKIQRTERGDSAVYLCASSPSPTSAYNEQFFGPGTRLTVL.

The chain uses TRBV6-5 and TRBJ2-7; D perhaps matches TRBD2 (7 bases). The V gene's germline CDR1 is MNHEY and CDR2 SVGAGI. Trimming cost V 9 bases and J 5 bases, with 23 bases left between them. This CDR3 contains 15 residues. The CDR3 loop is CASEEGGAGTNEQYF. The CDR3 bases are TGTGCCAGTGAGGAGGGGGGGGCCGGAACAAACGAGCAGTACTTC.

The chain combines TRBV4-1 with TRBJ2-2, with 16 bases identical to TRBD2. Losses at the gene ends were 5 bases for V and 4 bases for J; bases not matched to a gene: 7. Germline-derived CDR1 and CDR2 are MGHRA and YSYEKL. CDR3 length: 18 amino acids. The CDR3 nucleotides are TGCGCCAGCAGCGGGACTAGCGGGGGGGCCCTGAGCACCGGGGAGCTGTTTTTT. This translates into CASSGTSGGALSTGELFF.

The chain employs TRBV5-5 and TRBJ1-4; no clear D gene. Germline V gene data show CDR1 as SGHKS and CDR2 as YYEKEE (reference sequence). V lost 4 bases and J 5 bases, leaving 9 bases between the germline ends. The CDR3 sequence is 13 residues long. CDR3 DNA sequence: TGTGCCAGCAGCCTACAAGGAAATGAAAAACTGTTTTTT. Translating gives CASSLQGNEKLFF.

The V call is TRBV7-3, the J call TRBJ1-2; TRBD1 agrees at 8 bases. The ends lost 4 bases at V and 8 bases at J; junction bases unmatched: 6. The CDR3 extends over 13 amino acids. CDR1 is SGHTA and CDR2 is FQGTGA in the germline V gene. The CDR3 sequence is CASSSETGGGYTF. The CDR3 DNA is TGTGCCAGCAGCTCGGAAACAGGGGGAGGCTACACCTTC.

J is TRBJ2-2 and V is TRBV7-3, with TRBD1 matching 9 bases. J gave up 5 bases and V 0 bases, and 1 base lay outside the gene matches. The CDR3 is 15 amino acids. Germline V lookup: CDR1 SGHTA, CDR2 FQGTGA. The CDR3 DNA follows: TGTGCCAGCAGCTTAACACAGGGGGCGACCGGGGAGCTGTTTTTT. Amino acids: CASSLTQGATGELFF.

The chain has TRBV24-1 and TRBJ1-2, with D unclear. Germline V gene sequence: CDR1 KGHDR, CDR2 SFDVKD. The V and J ends lost 0 bases and 8 bases respectively, with 6 bases between them. CDR3 length: 12 residues. The CDR3 DNA sequence: TGTGCCACCAGTGATTTGAGCGGCGGCTACACCTTC. Its translation: CATSDLSGGYTF.

This chain joins TRBV5-1 and TRBJ1-2; 8 nucleotides match TRBD1. The CDR3 extends over 14 amino acids. Germline loops: CDR1 SGHRS, CDR2 YFSETQ. J was trimmed by 4 bases and V by 4 bases; bases with no gene match: 6. The CDR3 coding sequence is TGCGCCAGCAGCGGAACAGGGGGGAGCTATGGCTACACCTTC. Protein sequence: CASSGTGGSYGYTF. The whole variable domain, filled in from reference TRBV5-1 and TRBJ1-2, reads KAGVTQTPRYLIKTRGQQVTLSCSPISGHRSVSWYQQTPGQGLQFLFEYFSETQRNKGNFPGRFSGRQFSNSRSEMNVSTLELGDSALYLCASSGTGGSYGYTFGSGTRLTVV.